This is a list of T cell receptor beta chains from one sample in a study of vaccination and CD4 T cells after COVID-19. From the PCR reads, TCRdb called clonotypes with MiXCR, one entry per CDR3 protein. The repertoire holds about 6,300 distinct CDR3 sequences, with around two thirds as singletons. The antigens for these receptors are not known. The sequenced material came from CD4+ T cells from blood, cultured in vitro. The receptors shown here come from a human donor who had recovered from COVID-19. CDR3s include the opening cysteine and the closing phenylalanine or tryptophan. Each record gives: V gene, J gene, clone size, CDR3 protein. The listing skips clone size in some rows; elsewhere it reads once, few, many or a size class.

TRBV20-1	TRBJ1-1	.	CSASGQGGTEAFF
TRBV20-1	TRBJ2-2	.	CSARPTRNTGELFF
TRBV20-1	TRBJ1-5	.	CSARQDSNQPQHF
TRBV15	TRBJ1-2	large	CATSSRATYGYTF
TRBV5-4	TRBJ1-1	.	CASSLSQGSTEAFF
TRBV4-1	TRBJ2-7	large	CASRPGLAGRNEQYF
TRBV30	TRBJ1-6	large	CAWSVQGGGSPLHF
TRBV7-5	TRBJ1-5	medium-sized	CISPRGLASNQPQHF
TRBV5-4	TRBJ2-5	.	CASSSGGVGETQYF
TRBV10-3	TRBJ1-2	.	CAISESEGTGYTF
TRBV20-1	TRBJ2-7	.	CSARDQAVLAYEQYF
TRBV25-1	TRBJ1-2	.	CASSDPSQGPHGYTF
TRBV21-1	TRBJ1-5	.	CASSKQARDGNQPQHF
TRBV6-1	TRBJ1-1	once	CASSDLNRMNTEAFF
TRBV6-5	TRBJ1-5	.	CASSYYSDQPQHF
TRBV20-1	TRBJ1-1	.	CSAGQGDTEAFF
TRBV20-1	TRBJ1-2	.	CSVSMGGYGYTF
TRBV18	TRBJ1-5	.	CASSGMDQPQHF
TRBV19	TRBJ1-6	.	CASSIGGNSPLHF
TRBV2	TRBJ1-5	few	CASRSGQFWQPQHF
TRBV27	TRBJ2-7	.	CASRPFAVTASHSYEQYF
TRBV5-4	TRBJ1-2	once	CASSSVGGHAYGYTF
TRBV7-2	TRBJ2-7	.	CASSLDPGAREGEQYF
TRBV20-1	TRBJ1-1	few	CSAREGSSEAFF
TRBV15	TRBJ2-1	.	CATSREGAWAYNEQFF
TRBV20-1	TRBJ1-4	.	CSARDSGQALGKLFF
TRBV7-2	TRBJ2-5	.	CASSSSGRAGGETQYF
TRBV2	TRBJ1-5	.	CASSDRAINQPQHF
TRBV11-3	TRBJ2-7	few	CASSLDRGGRTYEQYF
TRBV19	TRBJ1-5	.	CASSIDELLGNQPQHF
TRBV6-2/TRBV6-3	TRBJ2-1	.	CASSLDTYNEQFF
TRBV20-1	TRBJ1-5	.	CSATPDTNQPQHF
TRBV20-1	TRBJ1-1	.	CSARSWVSTEAFF
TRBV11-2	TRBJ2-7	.	CASSREGLEQYF
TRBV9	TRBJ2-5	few	CASSHNGHKETQYF
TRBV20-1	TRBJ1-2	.	CSARNGRSTFSYTF
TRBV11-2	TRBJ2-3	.	CASSGTSGYTDTQYF
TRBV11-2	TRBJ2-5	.	CASSLAWRLGPQETQYF
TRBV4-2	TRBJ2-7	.	CASSPRWTSGYEQYF
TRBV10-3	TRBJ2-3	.	CATLGLASTDTQYF
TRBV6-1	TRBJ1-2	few	CASSREGEYGYTF
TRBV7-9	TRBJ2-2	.	CASSFWGGGTGELFF
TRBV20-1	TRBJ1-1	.	CSARGAATGRDGEAFF
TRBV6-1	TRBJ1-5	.	CASGPTGISNQPQHF
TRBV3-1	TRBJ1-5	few	CASSPQGRSYQPQHF
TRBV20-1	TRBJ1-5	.	CSAHTGTGGAYSNQPQHF
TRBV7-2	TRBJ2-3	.	CASSLAGGPTDTQYF
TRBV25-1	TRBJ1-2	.	CASSVTGGYGYTF
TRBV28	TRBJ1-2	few	CASSLRGSPTPYGYTF
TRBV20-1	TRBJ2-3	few	CSAGQEWADTQYF